This T cell receptor (beta chain) was sequenced in a study of blood T cells in healthy people across ages. Donation came from healthy Caucasian individuals in Russia who were aged 6 to 90. A remark on this clonotype: The antigen is unknown.

The germline V and J ends were trimmed by 1 base and 2 bases, with 9 bases remaining between them. The CDR3 loop spans 14 amino acids. Germline assignment: CDR1 SGHNT and CDR2 YYREEE (reference sequence). A J-beta primer mix and a sample-barcoded 5' primer were used in a second PCR of roughly 7 to 12 cycles. The template-switch adaptor was a 5' adaptor with 12 random nucleotides. It tagged each cDNA molecule. TCRdb called the 5' RACE reads again in MiXCR, with one record for every CDR3 protein. The table lists roughly 790,000 distinct CDR3 sequences, around 40% of them singletons, with 20% to 25% in the top ten. Study findings and constraints: Unsorted PBMC input precluded a conclusive naive versus antigen-experienced comparison. More naive CD4+ cells and higher diversity were found in long-lived than in aged donors.

The clonotype comes from an older woman in good health. This chain connects TRBV5-4 to TRBJ2-5; TRBD1 or TRBD2 may be the D gene (5 bases each). Material for sequencing was blood. Here the CDR3 reads CASSLMGDQETQYF. The CDR3, as DNA: TGTGCCAGCAGCTTGATGGGGGATCAAGAGACCCAGTACTTC.